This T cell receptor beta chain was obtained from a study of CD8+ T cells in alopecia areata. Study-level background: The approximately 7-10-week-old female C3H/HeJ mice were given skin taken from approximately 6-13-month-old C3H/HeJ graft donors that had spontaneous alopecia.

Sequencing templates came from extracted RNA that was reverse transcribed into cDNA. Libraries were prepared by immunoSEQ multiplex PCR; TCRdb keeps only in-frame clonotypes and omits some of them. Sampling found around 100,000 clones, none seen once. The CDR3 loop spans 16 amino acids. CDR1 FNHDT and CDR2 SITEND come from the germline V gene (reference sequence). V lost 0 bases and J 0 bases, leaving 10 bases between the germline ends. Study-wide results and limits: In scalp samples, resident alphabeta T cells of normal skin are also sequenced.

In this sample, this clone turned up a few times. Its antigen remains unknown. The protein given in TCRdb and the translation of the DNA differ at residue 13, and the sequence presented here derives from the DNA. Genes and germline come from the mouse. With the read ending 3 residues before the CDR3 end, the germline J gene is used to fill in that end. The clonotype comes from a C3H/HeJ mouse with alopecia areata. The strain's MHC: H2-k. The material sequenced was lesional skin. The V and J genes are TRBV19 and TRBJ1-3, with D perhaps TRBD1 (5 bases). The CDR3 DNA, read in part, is TGTGCCAGCAGTATAGTTTCGGGACTTTCTGGAAATACG. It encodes CASSIVSGLSGNT. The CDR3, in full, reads CASSIVSGLSGNTLYF.